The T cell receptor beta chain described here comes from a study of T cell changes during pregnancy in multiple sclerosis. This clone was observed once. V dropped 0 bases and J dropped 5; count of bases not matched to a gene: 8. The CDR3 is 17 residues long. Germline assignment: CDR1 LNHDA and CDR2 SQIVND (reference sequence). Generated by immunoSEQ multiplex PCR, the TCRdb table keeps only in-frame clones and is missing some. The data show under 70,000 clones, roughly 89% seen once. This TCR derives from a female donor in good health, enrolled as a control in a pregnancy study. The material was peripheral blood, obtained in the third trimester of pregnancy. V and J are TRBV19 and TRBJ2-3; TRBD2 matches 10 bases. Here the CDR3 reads CASSIDSAGGPGDTQYF. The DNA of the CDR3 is TGTGCCAGTAGTATAGATTCAGCGGGAGGGCCGGGAGATACGCAGTATTTT.